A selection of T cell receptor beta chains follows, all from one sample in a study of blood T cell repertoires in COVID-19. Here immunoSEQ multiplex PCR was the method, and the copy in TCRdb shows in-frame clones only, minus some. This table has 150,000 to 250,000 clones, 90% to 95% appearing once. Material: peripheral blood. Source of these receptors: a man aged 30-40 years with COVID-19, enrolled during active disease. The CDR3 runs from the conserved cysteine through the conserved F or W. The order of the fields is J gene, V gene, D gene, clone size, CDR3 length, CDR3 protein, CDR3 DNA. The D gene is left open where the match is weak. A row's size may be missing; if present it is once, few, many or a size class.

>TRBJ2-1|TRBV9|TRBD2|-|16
CASSAPGTTSYNEQFF
TGTGCCAGCAGCGCACCCGGGACTACCTCCTACAATGAGCAGTTCTTC
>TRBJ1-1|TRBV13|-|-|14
CASSPKRQANEAFF
TGTGCCAGCAGCCCAAAGAGACAGGCCAATGAAGCTTTCTTT
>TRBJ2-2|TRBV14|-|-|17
CASSQVMSLVRTGELFF
TGTGCCAGCAGCCAAGTAATGTCGCTAGTGAGGACCGGGGAGCTGTTTTTT
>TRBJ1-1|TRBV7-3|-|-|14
CASSLNGENTEAFF
TGTGCCAGCAGCTTAAACGGGGAGAACACTGAAGCTTTCTTT
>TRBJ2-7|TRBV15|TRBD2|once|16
CATRIPGLAGVGEQYF
TGTGCCACCAGGATACCGGGACTAGCGGGCGTTGGCGAGCAGTACTTC
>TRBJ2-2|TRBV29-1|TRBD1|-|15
CSVGGRGQNTGELFF
TGCAGCGTTGGAGGCAGGGGGCAGAACACCGGGGAGCTGTTTTTT
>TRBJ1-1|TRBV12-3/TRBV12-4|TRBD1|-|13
CASTVDRDTEAFF
TGTGCCAGCACCGTCGACAGGGACACTGAAGCTTTCTTT
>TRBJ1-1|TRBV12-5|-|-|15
CASVVNFNPLNEAFF
TGTGCTAGTGTCGTTAATTTTAATCCCCTAAACGAAGCTTTCTTT
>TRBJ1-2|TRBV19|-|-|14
CASSIGHPNYGYTF
TGTGCCAGTAGTATAGGACACCCTAACTATGGCTACACCTTC
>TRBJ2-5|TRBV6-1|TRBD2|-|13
CASRTTSEETQYF
TGTGCCAGCAGAACTACTAGCGAAGAGACCCAGTACTTC
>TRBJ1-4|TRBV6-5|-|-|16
CASSYSGGGTNEKLFF
TGTGCCAGCAGTTACTCGGGGGGGGGAACTAATGAAAAACTGTTTTTT
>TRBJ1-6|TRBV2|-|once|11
CASSPRGTLHF
TGTGCCAGCAGCCCGCGAGGAACCCTCCACTTT
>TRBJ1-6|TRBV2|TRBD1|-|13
CATTGDKGSPLHF
TGTGCCACCACAGGGGATAAGGGATCACCCCTCCACTTT
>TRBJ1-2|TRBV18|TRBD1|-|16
CASSPIERGQLYGYTF
TGTGCCAGCTCACCGATCGAGAGGGGACAGCTATATGGCTACACCTTC
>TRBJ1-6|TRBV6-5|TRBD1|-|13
CASSQGAYSPLHF
TGTGCCAGCAGTCAGGGGGCCTATTCACCCCTCCACTTT
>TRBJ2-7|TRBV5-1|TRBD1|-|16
CASSLAGGDRAPEQYF
TGCGCCAGCAGCTTGGCAGGAGGGGACAGGGCCCCCGAGCAGTACTTC
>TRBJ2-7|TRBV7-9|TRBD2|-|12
CASSPWGGEQYF
TGTGCCAGCAGCCCCTGGGGGGGTGAGCAGTACTTC
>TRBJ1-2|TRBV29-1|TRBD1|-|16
CSAAAGTGLVDYGYTF
TGCAGCGCCGCGGCCGGGACAGGCTTGGTCGACTATGGCTACACCTTC
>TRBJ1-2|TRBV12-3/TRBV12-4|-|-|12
CASSRDLYGYTF
TGTGCCAGCAGCCGGGATTTGTATGGCTACACCTTC
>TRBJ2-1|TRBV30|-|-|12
CAWSVGVNEQFF
TGTGCCTGGAGTGTAGGGGTCAATGAGCAGTTCTTC
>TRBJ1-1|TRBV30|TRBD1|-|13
CAWTGQGAGEAFF
TGTGCCTGGACCGGACAGGGGGCGGGTGAAGCTTTCTTT
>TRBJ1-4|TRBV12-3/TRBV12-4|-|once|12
CASSQTNEKLFF
TGTGCCAGCAGTCAAACTAATGAAAAACTGTTTTTT
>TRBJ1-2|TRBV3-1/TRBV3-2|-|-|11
CASSQQYGYTF
TGTGCCAGCAGCCAACAGTATGGCTACACCTTC
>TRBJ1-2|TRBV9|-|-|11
CASSAYYGYTF
TGTGCCAGCAGCGCTTACTATGGCTACACCTTC
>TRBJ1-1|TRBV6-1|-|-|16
CASSESGGVMNTEAFF
TGTGCCAGCAGTGAATCCGGGGGGGTTATGAACACTGAAGCTTTCTTT
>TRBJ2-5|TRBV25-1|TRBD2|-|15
CASSEFRTSQETQYF
TGTGCCAGCAGTGAATTTAGGACTAGTCAAGAGACCCAGTACTTC
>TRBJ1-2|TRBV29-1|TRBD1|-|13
CSATDRGRVGYTF
TGCAGCGCGACGGACAGGGGGAGAGTTGGCTACACCTTC